The 7 T cell receptor beta chains below were found in one sample sequenced in a study of cytomegalovirus exposure and HLA in healthy donors. Primers: 60 Vbeta forward and 13 Jbeta reverse. Assay used: immunoSEQ multiplex PCR; TCRdb lists only in-frame clones, some missing. The table lists about 250,000 clones, just under 80% of them singletons. Sequenced sample: PBMCs. Receptors were obtained from a boy younger than 18 in good health and CMV-seronegative.

This clone was observed a few times. The rearrangement joins TRBV19 to TRBJ2-2; tentatively, D is TRBD2 (5 bases). CDR3 length: 14 residues. CDR1 is LNHDA, CDR2 SQIVND, per germline (reference sequence). Trimming left V 9 bases short and J 0 bases short, with 11 bases between. CDR3 loop: CASGERTNTGELFF. The CDR3 DNA sequence: TGTGCCAGCGGGGAGCGTACGAACACCGGGGAGCTGTTTTTT.

The CDR3 spells CASSLRPRGFRETQYF. The CDR3 bases are TGTGCCAGCAGCTTAAGGCCGCGAGGGTTCCGAGAGACCCAGTACTTC. This rearrangement joins TRBV11-2 to TRBJ2-5, with D perhaps matching TRBD2 (5 bases). Germline V CDR1 and CDR2: SGHAT, FQNNGV. Trimming took off 2 bases at V and 4 bases at J, with 17 bases between the two ends. The CDR3 length is 16 residues.

The chain couples TRBV6-6 to TRBJ2-5; 9 bases align to TRBD1. J was trimmed by 5 bases and V by 4 bases; bases with no gene match: 5. The length of the CDR3 is 14 residues. Per germline, CDR1 MNHNY and CDR2 SVGAGI (reference sequence). In DNA form, the CDR3 reads TGTGCCAGCAGTTCCACAGGGGGCACTGAGACCCAGTACTTC. This sequence encodes CASSSTGGTETQYF.

The chain couples TRBV19 to TRBJ1-1; a possible D gene is TRBD1 (6 bases). The germline V and J ends were trimmed by 8 bases and 1 base, with 17 bases remaining between them. Germline-derived CDR1 and CDR2 are LNHDA and SQIVND (reference sequence). The CDR3 runs to 15 residues. CDR3 in DNA: TGTGCCAGTTTTGTCCAGGGGTCTTCGAACACTGAAGCTTTCTTT. Translation: CASFVQGSSNTEAFF.

This sequence joins TRBV7-9 and TRBJ2-3, with 7 nucleotides matching TRBD2. There are 16 residues in the CDR3. After removal of 1 base from V and 2 bases from J, the junction contained 6 bases not matched to a gene. Germline lookup yields CDR1 SEHNR and CDR2 FQNEAQ (reference sequence). The CDR3, as DNA: TGTGCCAGCAGCTTAGTGGGAGGGACCAACACAGATACGCAGTATTTT. Its translation: CASSLVGGTNTDTQYF.

The J gene is TRBJ2-3, the V gene TRBV9; no clear D. The CDR3 totals 14 residues. The V gene's germline CDR1 is SGDLS and CDR2 YYNGEE. Trimming took off 0 bases at V and 4 bases at J, with 9 bases between the two ends. CDR3: CASSVGEVPDTQYF. CDR3 DNA: TGTGCCAGCAGCGTAGGCGAGGTACCAGATACGCAGTATTTT.

The chain links TRBV10-3 to TRBJ1-5; 9 bases align to TRBD1. CDR1 is ENHRY and CDR2 is SYGVKD in the germline V gene. Trimming cost V 8 bases and J 4 bases; bases outside gene matches: 6. The length of the CDR3 is 14 residues. For the CDR3, the DNA is TGTGCCATCGCCACCGGACAGGGGAATCAGCCCCAGCATTTT. This encodes CAIATGQGNQPQHF.